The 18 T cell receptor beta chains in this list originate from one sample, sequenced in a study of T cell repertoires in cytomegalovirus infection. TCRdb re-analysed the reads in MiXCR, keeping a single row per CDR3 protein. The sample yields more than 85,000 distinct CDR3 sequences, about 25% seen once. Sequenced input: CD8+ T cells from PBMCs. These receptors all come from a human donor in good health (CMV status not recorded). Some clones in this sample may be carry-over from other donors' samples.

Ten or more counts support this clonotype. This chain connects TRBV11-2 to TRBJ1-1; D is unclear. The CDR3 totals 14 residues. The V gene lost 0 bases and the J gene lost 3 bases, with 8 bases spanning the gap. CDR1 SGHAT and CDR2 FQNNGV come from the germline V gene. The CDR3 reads CASSLEGWDTEAFF. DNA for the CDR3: TGTGCCAGCAGCTTAGAAGGTTGGGACACTGAAGCTTTCTTT.

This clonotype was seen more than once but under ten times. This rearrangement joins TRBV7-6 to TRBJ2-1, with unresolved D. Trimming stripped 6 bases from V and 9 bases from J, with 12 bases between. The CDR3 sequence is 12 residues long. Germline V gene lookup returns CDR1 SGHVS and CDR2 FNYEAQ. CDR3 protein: CASSWSGAEQFF. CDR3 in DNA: TGTGCCAGCAGTTGGTCGGGTGCTGAGCAGTTCTTC.

The CDR3 DNA reads as TGTGCCAGCAGCCCCTCCCCGACAGCCACCGCTGGGTACGAGCAGTACTTC. Protein: CASSPSPTATAGYEQYF. The chain uses TRBV4-2 and TRBJ2-7; a weak D match, TRBD1 (5 bases). Germline V gives CDR1 LGHNA, CDR2 YNFKEQ. CDR3 length equals 17 residues. Between the trimmed V and J ends, which lost 4 bases and 4 bases, there was a span of 23 bases.

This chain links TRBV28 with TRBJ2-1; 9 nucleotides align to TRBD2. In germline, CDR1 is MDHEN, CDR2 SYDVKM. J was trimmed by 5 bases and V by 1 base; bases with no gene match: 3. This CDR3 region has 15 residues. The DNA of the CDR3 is TGTGCCAGCAGTTTATATAGCGGGGGTAACAATGAGCAGTTCTTC. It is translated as CASSLYSGGNNEQFF. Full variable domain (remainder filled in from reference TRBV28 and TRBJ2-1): DVKVTQSSRYLVKRTGEKVFLECVQDMDHENMFWYRQDPGLGLRLIYFSYDVKMKEKGDIPEGYSVSREKKERFSLILESASTNQTSMYLCASSLYSGGNNEQFFGPGTRLTVL.

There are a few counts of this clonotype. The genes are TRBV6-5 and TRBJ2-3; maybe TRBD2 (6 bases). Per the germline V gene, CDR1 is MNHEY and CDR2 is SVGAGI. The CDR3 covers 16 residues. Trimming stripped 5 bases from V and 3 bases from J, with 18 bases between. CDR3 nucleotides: TGTGCCAGCAGTACAACCGGGACTGGTTATACAGATACGCAGTATTTT. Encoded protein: CASSTTGTGYTDTQYF.

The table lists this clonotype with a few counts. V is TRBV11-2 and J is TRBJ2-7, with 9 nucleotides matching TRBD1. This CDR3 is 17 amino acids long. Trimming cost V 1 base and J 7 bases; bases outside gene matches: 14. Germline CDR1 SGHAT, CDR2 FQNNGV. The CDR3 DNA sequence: TGTGCCAGCAGCTTAGGCGTAGGGGGACAGGGATCGTGGGAGCAGTACTTC. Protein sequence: CASSLGVGGQGSWEQYF.

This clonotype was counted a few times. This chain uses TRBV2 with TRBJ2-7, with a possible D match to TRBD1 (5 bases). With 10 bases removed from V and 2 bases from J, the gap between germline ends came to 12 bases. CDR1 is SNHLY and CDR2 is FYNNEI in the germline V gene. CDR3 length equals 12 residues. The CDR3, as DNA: TGTGCCACAAGGACACCGACCTACGAGCAGTACTTC. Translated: CATRTPTYEQYF.

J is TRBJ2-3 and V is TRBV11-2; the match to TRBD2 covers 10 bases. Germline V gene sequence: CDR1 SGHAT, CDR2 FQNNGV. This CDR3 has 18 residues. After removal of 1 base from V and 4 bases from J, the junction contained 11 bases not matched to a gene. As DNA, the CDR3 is TGTGCCAGCAGCTTAGGAGCCCTAGCGGGGGAAGATCCAGATACGCAGTATTTT. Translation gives CASSLGALAGEDPDTQYF.

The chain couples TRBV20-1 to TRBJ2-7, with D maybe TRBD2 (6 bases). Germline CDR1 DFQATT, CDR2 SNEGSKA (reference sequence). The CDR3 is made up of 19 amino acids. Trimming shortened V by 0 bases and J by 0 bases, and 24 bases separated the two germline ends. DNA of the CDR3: TGCAGTGCTAGAGATTTCGCTAGCGTCTCACCGACGGGCTCCTACGAGCAGTACTTC. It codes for CSARDFASVSPTGSYEQYF.

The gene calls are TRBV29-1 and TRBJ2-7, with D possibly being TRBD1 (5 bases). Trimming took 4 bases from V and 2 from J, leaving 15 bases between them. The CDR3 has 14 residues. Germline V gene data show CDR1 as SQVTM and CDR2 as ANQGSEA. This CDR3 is CSVVKGPPTYEQYF. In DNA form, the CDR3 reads TGCAGCGTTGTTAAGGGGCCTCCTACCTACGAGCAGTACTTC.

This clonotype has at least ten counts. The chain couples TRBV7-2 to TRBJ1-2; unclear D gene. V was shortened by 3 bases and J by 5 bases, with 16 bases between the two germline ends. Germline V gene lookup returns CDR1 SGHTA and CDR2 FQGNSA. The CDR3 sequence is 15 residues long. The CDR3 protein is CASSFSGAGVYGYTF. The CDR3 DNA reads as TGTGCCAGCAGCTTCTCAGGCGCCGGGGTTTATGGCTACACCTTC.

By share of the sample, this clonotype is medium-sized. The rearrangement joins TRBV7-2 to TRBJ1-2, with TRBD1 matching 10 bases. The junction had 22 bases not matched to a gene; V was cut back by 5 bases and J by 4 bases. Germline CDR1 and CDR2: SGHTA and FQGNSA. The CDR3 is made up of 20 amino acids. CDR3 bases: TGTGCCAGCAGCCTAGTACGTCAAACGGGACAGGGGTTTCGTGGCTATGGCTACACCTTC. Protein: CASSLVRQTGQGFRGYGYTF.

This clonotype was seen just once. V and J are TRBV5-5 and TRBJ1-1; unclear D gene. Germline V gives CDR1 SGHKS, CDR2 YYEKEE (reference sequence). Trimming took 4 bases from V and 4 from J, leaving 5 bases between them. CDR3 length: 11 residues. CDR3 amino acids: CASSGITEAFF. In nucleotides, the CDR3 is TGTGCCAGCAGCGGGATCACTGAAGCTTTCTTT. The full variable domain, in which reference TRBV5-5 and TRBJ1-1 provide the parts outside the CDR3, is DAGVTQSPTHLIKTRGQQVTLRCSPISGHKSVSWYQQVLGQGPQFIFQYYEKEERGRGNFPDRFSARQFPNYSSELNVNALLLGDSALYLCASSGITEAFFGQGTRLTVV.

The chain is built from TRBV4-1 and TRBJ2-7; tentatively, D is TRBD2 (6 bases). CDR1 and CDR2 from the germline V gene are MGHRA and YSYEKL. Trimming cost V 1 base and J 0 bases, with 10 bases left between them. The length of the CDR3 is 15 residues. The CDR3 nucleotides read TGCGCCAGCAGCCAAGGGGGGGTAAACTCCTACGAGCAGTACTTC. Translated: CASSQGGVNSYEQYF.

CDR3 in amino acids: CASSATQLVQFF. The CDR3 DNA is TGTGCCAGTAGTGCAACACAGTTGGTGCAGTTCTTC. This rearrangement joins TRBV19 to TRBJ2-1; the D is unclear. V was shortened by 5 bases and J by 12 bases, with 14 bases between the two germline ends. The V gene's germline CDR1 is LNHDA and CDR2 SQIVND (reference sequence). This CDR3 comprises 12 residues.

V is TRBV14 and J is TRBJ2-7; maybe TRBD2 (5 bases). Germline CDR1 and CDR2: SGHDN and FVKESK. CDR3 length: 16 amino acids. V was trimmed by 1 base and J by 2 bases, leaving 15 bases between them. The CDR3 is CASSQAEGARTYEQYF. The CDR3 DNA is TGTGCCAGCAGCCAAGCTGAGGGCGCCAGGACCTACGAGCAGTACTTC. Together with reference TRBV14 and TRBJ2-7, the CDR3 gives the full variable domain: EAGVTQFPSHSVIEKGQTVTLRCDPISGHDNLYWYRRVMGKEIKFLLHFVKESKQDESGMPNNRFLAERTGGTYSTLKVQPAELEDSGVYFCASSQAEGARTYEQYFGPGTRLTVT.

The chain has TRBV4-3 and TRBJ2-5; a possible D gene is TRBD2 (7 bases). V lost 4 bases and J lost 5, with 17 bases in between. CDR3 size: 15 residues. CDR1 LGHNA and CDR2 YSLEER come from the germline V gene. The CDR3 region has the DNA TGCGCCAGCAGCCCAGCCCGGGGGGCAGGGGAGACCCAGTACTTC. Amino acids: CASSPARGAGETQYF.

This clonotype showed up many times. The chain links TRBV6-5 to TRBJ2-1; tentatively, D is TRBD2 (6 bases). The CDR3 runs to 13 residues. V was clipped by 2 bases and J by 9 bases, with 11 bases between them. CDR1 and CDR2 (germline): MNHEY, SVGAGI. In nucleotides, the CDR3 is TGTGCCAGCAGTTACATGGGGGGTGGTGAGCAGTTCTTC. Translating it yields CASSYMGGGEQFF.